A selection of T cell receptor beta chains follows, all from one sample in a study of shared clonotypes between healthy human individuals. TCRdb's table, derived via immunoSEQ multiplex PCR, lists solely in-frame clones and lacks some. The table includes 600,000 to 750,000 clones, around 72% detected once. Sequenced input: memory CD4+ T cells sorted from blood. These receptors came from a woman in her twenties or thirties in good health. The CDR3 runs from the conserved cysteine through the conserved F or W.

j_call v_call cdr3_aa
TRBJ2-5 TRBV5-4 CASSPPGPGQETQYF
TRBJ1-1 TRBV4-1 CASSGTPKNTEAFF
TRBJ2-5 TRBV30 CAWSGSETQYF
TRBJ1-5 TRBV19 CASSSRQGKPTHQPQHF
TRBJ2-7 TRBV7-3 CASSPGTGTYEQYF
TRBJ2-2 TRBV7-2 CASSPYDGELFF
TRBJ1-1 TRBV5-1 CASSGQLNTEAFF
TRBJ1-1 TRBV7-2 CASSLQGLNTEAFF
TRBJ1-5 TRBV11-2 CASSLYSPGAGQPQHF
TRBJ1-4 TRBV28 CASSFPDGVGGEKLFF
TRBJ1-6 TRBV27 CASSLQGPYNSPLHF
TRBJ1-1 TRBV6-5 CASSPRTALGAFF
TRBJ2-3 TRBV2 CASSRDRGLRDTQYF
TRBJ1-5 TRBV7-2 CASSLDSGGYGPQHF
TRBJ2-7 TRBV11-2 CASSPLAGGALYEQYF
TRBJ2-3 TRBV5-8 CASSLGRVAGEDTQYF
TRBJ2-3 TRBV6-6 CASSTNTDTQYF
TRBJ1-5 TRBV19 CASSLQTGQPQHF
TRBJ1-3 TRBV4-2 CASSQRTGDVAGNTIYF
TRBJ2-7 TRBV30 CAWSGQGSYEQYF
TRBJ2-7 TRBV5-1 CASSFPGQGGHEQYF
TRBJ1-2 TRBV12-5 CASGRPRQGYTF
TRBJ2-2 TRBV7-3 CASSLTSAGDWAGELFF
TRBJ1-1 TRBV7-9 CASSLYRGGKSEAFF
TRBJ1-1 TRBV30 CAWYGTQGTEAFF
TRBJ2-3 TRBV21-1 CASILGTDTQYF
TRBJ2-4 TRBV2 CASSVGTSERNIQYF
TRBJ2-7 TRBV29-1 CSVAPRGGSDEQYF
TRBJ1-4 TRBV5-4 CASSSGAGQTNEKLFF
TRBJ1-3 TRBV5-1 CASSSATGSGHTIYF
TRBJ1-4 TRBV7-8 CASSFPGTGKKLFF
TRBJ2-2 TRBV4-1 CASSFTSDPGELFF
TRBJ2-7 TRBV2 CASSPQSAYEQYF
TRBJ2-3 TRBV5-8 CASRPLDTDTQYF
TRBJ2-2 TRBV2 CASSVDGANTGELFF
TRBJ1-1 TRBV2 CASRETGLNTEAFF
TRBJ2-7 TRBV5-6 CASSLAGTVYEQYF
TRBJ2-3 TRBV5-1 CASSLAIRDWASSTDTQYF
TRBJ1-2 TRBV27 CASSPWTGGDNYGYTF
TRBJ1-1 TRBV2 CASAQGALTEAFF
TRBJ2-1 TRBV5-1 CASRVAGLEQFF
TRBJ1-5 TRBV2 CASSGTAPDQPQHF